This entry is about one T cell receptor (beta chain). The antigen remains unidentified. The CDR3 spans 14 residues. Trimming took 4 bases from V and 7 from J, leaving 11 bases between them. Germline lookup yields CDR1 SNHLY and CDR2 FYNNEI. TCRdb reanalyzed the PCR reads via MiXCR. Of more than 40,000 clones in the sample, around 28% are singletons; the top ten hold over 8%. This entry comes from a study of metastatic and nonmetastatic thyroid tumors. Findings and limits, study-wide: In both blood and tumor samples, TCR beta diversity was reported significantly higher for malignant than benign nodules.

No patient had received any treatment before thyroid surgery. The material sequenced was blood. The chain links TRBV2 to TRBJ1-6; no definite D call. The origin of this receptor is a male donor with papillary thyroid cancer or a benign thyroid nodule (not recorded which). Some clones in this sample may be carry-over from other donors' samples. CDR3 DNA: TGTGCCAGCAGTGCCTCAACTCGGAATTCACCCCTCCACTTT. Residues: CASSASTRNSPLHF.